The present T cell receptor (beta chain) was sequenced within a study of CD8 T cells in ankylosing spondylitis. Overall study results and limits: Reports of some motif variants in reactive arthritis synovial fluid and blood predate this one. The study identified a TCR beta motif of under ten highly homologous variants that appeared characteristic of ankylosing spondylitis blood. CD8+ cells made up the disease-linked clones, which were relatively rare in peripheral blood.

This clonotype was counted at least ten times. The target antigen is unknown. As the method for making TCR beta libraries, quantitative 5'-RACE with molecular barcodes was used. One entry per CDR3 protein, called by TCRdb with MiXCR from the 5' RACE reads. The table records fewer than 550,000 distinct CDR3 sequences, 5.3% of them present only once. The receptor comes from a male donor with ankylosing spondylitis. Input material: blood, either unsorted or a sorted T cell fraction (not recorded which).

The chain's CDR3 is CASSLAQAGGPRNEQFF. CDR3 coding DNA: TGTGCCAGCAGTTTAGCCCAAGCGGGAGGGCCCCGGAATGAGCAGTTCTTC. The chain couples TRBV12-3 or TRBV12-4 to TRBJ2-1; the match to TRBD2 covers 10 bases. Unmatched junction bases numbered 9, after V lost 0 bases and J lost 7 bases. This CDR3 is 17 amino acids long.